The clone carrying this T cell receptor (beta chain) was seen only once. Antigen: not known. Germline V gene data show CDR1 as SGDLS and CDR2 as YYNGEE. V was trimmed by 3 bases and J by 0 bases, leaving 9 bases between them. The CDR3 has 15 residues. The data derive from a study of PD-1 blockade in classical Hodgkin lymphoma. General observations from the study: While CD8+ TCR diversity did not rise significantly by C4D1, CD4+ TCR diversity did.

Only in-frame clones appear in the TCRdb table, and some are missing; sequencing was by immunoSEQ multiplex PCR. The table has some 95,000 clones, 89% seen once. Every patient relapsed after autologous stem cell transplantation, and brentuximab vedotin exposure varied. The chain couples TRBV9 to TRBJ2-2; D uncertain. Sequencing used peripheral blood mononuclear cells (PBMCs), obtained before the second cycle of nivolumab. This clonotype was obtained from a human donor with classical Hodgkin lymphoma. CDR3 protein: CASSANSANTGELFF. The CDR3 DNA reads as TGTGCCAGCAGCGCCAACTCGGCGAACACCGGGGAGCTGTTTTTT.